This TCR beta chain stems from a study of T cell responses to AZD1222 COVID-19 vaccine. Whole-study context: Recipients boosted at about 4 weeks or about 12 weeks are pooled.

Study results and limitations: Vaccine-related CD4 TCRs covered spike, predominating at 160-218 and 743-854.

Libraries were prepared by immunoSEQ multiplex PCR; TCRdb keeps only in-frame clonotypes and omits some of them. The sample holds fewer than 150,000 clones, around 90% seen once. Comments on this clone: No antigen is known for it.

The sequence came from an adult in good health. The sample in question was peripheral blood, obtained on day 0 of AZD1222 vaccination.

The CDR3 coding sequence is TGTGCCAGCAGTCCCTCAGGACTAGCGGAAATCTACGAGCAGTACTTC. This encodes CASSPSGLAEIYEQYF. This sequence joins TRBV27 and TRBJ2-7; 10 bases align to TRBD2. The ends lost 5 bases at V and 3 bases at J; junction bases unmatched: 10. The CDR3 consists of 16 residues. Germline lookup yields CDR1 MNHEY and CDR2 SMNVEV (reference sequence).